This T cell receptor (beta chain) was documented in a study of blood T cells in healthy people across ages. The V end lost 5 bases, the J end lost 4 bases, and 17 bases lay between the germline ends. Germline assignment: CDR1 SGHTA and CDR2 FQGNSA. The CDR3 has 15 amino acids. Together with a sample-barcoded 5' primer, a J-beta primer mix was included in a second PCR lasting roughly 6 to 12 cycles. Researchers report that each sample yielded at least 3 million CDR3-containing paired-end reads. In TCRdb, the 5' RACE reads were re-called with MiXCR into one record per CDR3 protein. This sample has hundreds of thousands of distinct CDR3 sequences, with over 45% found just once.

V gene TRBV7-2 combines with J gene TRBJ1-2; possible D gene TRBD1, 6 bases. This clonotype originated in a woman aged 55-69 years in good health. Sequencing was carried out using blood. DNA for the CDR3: TGTGCCAGCAGCCTCCACACAGGGATAACCTATGGCTACACCTTC. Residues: CASSLHTGITYGYTF.